The rows below give T cell receptor beta chains drawn from one sample of a study of shared clonotypes between healthy human individuals. Measured with immunoSEQ multiplex PCR; TCRdb has only the in-frame clones, and not every one. The sample shows around 100,000 clones, approximately 70% of them seen only once. Sequencing was done on a sample of memory CD8+ T cells sorted from blood. These receptors all come from a woman in her 30s in good health. Both conserved end residues are part of each CDR3. A D gene is named only where the DNA matches it firmly. Expanded clones get a size class; other rows say once, few or many, or leave the size out.

- - TRBJ2-1 TRBV5-1 CASSLESAGYNEQFF TGCGCCAGCAGCTTGGAGTCCGCTGGATACAATGAGCAGTTCTTC
- - TRBJ2-3 TRBV5-1 CASSVGLSRTDTQYF TGCGCCAGCAGCGTGGGACTTTCACGCACAGATACGCAGTATTTT
- TRBD2 TRBJ2-1 TRBV7-2 CASSPGLADHSYNEQFF TGTGCCAGCAGCCCCGGACTAGCGGACCACTCCTACAATGAGCAGTTCTTC
once - TRBJ1-1 TRBV5-6 CASCSSGMNTEAFF TGTGCCAGCTGCTCGTCAGGGATGAACACTGAAGCTTTCTTT
- TRBD1 TRBJ2-7 TRBV7-9 CASSLSRDRVGWGEQYF TGTGCCAGCAGCTTGTCCCGGGACAGGGTAGGATGGGGCGAGCAGTACTTC
- TRBD2 TRBJ2-3 TRBV15 CATSREAGATDTQYF TGTGCCACCAGCAGAGAGGCGGGAGCAACAGATACGCAGTATTTT
- - TRBJ2-7 TRBV11-2 CASSLEAYEQYF TGTGCCAGCAGCTTAGAGGCCTACGAGCAGTACTTC
- TRBD2 TRBJ2-5 TRBV11-2 CASSLELAGDKETQYF TGTGCCAGCAGCTTGGAACTAGCGGGGGACAAAGAGACCCAGTACTTC
few - TRBJ1-5 TRBV27 CASSSSAGTLWPQHF TGTGCCAGCAGTTCGTCAGCCGGGACCCTATGGCCCCAGCATTTT
- TRBD1 TRBJ2-1 TRBV4-1 CASSPTRGQGGLHEQFF TGCGCCAGCAGCCCAACCCGAGGACAGGGTGGGCTCCATGAGCAGTTCTTC
many - TRBJ2-2 TRBV29-1 CSVDPSGSGAGELFF TGCAGCGTTGACCCCAGTGGGAGTGGCGCCGGGGAGCTGTTTTTT
- - TRBJ1-1 TRBV7-2 CASSFYRQHTEAFF TGTGCCAGCAGCTTTTATCGACAGCACACTGAAGCTTTCTTT
- TRBD2 TRBJ2-5 TRBV6-1 CASSEASGGQETQYF TGTGCCAGCAGTGAGGCTAGCGGGGGCCAAGAGACCCAGTACTTC
- - TRBJ2-7 TRBV4-1 CASSQEWGSYEQYF TGCGCCAGCAGCCAAGAGTGGGGTTCCTACGAGCAGTACTTC
- TRBD1 TRBJ2-3 TRBV5-1 CASSSKKGQGLVTDTQYF TGCGCCAGCAGCTCAAAGAAAGGACAGGGGTTAGTCACGGATACGCAGTATTTT
- TRBD2 TRBJ2-5 TRBV2 CASSETSGSQETQYF TGTGCCAGCAGTGAAACTAGCGGAAGTCAAGAGACCCAGTACTTC
many TRBD2 TRBJ2-7 TRBV5-1 CASSLVPGLAGDFEQYF TGCGCCAGCAGCTTGGTACCGGGACTAGCGGGTGACTTCGAGCAGTACTTC
- TRBD1 TRBJ2-2 TRBV5-1 CASSIGTDTGELFF TGCGCCAGCAGCATCGGGACAGACACCGGGGAGCTGTTTTTT
- - TRBJ1-4 TRBV19 CASSSRGAGINEKLFF TGTGCCAGTAGTTCCCGGGGTGCGGGAATTAATGAAAAACTGTTTTTT
once TRBD2 TRBJ2-1 TRBV27 CASSVLAGVIANEQFF TGTGCCAGCAGTGTATTAGCGGGAGTAATAGCAAATGAGCAGTTCTTC
- - TRBJ2-1 TRBV27 CATAGGGTEQFF TGTGCCACCGCCGGAGGGGGCACTGAGCAGTTCTTC
- - TRBJ1-1 TRBV29-1 CSVEDSRQGEYYEAFF TGCAGCGTTGAAGATAGCAGGCAGGGAGAATATTATGAAGCTTTCTTT
- - TRBJ2-1 TRBV2 CASSEWPSEVNEQFF TGTGCCAGCAGTGAATGGCCTAGCGAAGTCAATGAGCAGTTCTTC
few - TRBJ1-3 TRBV5-1 CASSLRGSLWDTIYF TGCGCCAGCAGCCTGAGGGGCTCTTTATGGGACACCATATATTTT
- - TRBJ2-7 TRBV7-9 CASSAAVADSYEQYF TGTGCCAGCAGCGCAGCTGTAGCGGACTCCTACGAGCAGTACTTC
many - TRBJ2-7 TRBV7-6 CASSPGPNYEQYF TGTGCCAGCAGCCCCGGGCCCAACTACGAGCAGTACTTC
- - TRBJ2-1 TRBV29-1 CSVVGTEFSYNEQFF TGCAGCGTTGTGGGCACGGAATTCTCCTACAATGAGCAGTTCTTC
few TRBD1 TRBJ2-3 TRBV5-1 CASSSGQFTDTQYF TGCGCCAGCAGCTCGGGACAGTTCACAGATACGCAGTATTTT
- TRBD1 TRBJ2-7 TRBV6-1 CASNGQGRRFYEQYF TGTGCCAGCAACGGACAGGGACGACGATTTTACGAGCAGTACTTC
- - TRBJ1-2 TRBV27 CASSLVAHYGYTF TGTGCCAGCAGTTTGGTAGCGCACTATGGCTACACCTTC
- TRBD2 TRBJ2-1 TRBV10-1 CASSDTSGNYNEQFF TGCGCCAGCAGTGACACTAGCGGAAATTACAATGAGCAGTTCTTC
once - TRBJ1-1 TRBV19 CASSIRFGRLNTEAFF TGTGCCAGTAGTATTAGGTTTGGCAGGCTGAACACTGAAGCTTTCTTT
- TRBD2 TRBJ2-7 TRBV5-1 CASSLGRLARSYEQYF TGCGCCAGCAGCTTAGGGCGACTAGCCCGATCCTACGAGCAGTACTTC
- TRBD1 TRBJ1-1 TRBV5-1 CASSRQGARTEAFF TGCGCCAGCAGCCGACAGGGGGCGAGGACTGAAGCTTTCTTT
- - TRBJ2-2 TRBV28 CASSLRDPIPGELFF TGTGCCAGCAGTTTAAGGGATCCCATCCCCGGGGAGCTGTTTTTT
- - TRBJ2-2 TRBV5-8 CASSRRPGGGPNTGELFF TGTGCCAGCAGCCGGCGACCTGGGGGAGGACCAAACACCGGGGAGCTGTTTTTT
- - TRBJ2-7 TRBV27 CASSLHAGDTPYEQYF TGTGCCAGCAGTTTACATGCAGGGGATACTCCCTACGAGCAGTACTTC
- - TRBJ2-2 TRBV30 CAWGTGELFF TGTGCCTGGGGAACCGGGGAGCTGTTTTTT
few - TRBJ2-2 TRBV13 CASSLGVNTGELFF TGTGCCAGCAGCTTAGGGGTAAACACCGGGGAGCTGTTTTTT
- - TRBJ2-5 TRBV5-1 CASSFGRGPETQYF TGCGCCAGCAGCTTCGGACGGGGCCCAGAGACCCAGTACTTC
once - TRBJ2-1 TRBV6-1 CASRAAGAYNEQFF TGTGCCAGCAGGGCCGCGGGGGCTTACAATGAGCAGTTCTTC
- - TRBJ2-2 TRBV5-6 CASSLVETLNTGELFF TGTGCCAGCAGCTTGGTCGAGACACTGAACACCGGGGAGCTGTTTTTT
- TRBD2 TRBJ2-1 TRBV2 CASSRAGGQLKYEQFF TGTGCCAGCAGTCGAGCGGGAGGGCAACTTAAGTATGAGCAGTTCTTC
few - TRBJ2-7 TRBV5-1 CASSLGRGSYEQYF TGCGCCAGCAGCTTGGGTAGGGGGTCCTACGAGCAGTACTTC
- TRBD1 TRBJ2-3 TRBV7-3 CASSEKDRGTDTQYF TGTGCCAGCAGCGAAAAGGACAGGGGTACAGATACGCAGTATTTT
once TRBD2 TRBJ2-1 TRBV2 CASRRLGTSDNEQFF TGTGCCAGCAGGCGACTAGGGACTAGCGACAATGAGCAGTTCTTC
- - TRBJ2-5 TRBV5-1 CASSLEGELQETQYF TGCGCCAGCAGCTTGGAAGGGGAGCTCCAAGAGACCCAGTACTTC
- - TRBJ1-5 TRBV2 CASNGDNQPQHF TGTGCCAGCAATGGTGACAATCAGCCCCAGCATTTT
once - TRBJ2-7 TRBV9 CASSVGGSAYEQYF TGTGCCAGCAGCGTAGGTGGGAGTGCCTACGAGCAGTACTTC
- - TRBJ2-7 TRBV29-1 CSVVTGDSYEQYF TGCAGCGTCGTCACAGGAGACTCCTACGAGCAGTACTTC
few - TRBJ2-2 TRBV28 CASSLRSNTGELFF TGTGCCAGCAGTTTAAGGTCGAACACCGGGGAGCTGTTTTTT
- TRBD1 TRBJ2-7 TRBV27 CASSLSGTVIYEQYF TGTGCCAGCAGTTTATCCGGGACAGTAATCTACGAGCAGTACTTC